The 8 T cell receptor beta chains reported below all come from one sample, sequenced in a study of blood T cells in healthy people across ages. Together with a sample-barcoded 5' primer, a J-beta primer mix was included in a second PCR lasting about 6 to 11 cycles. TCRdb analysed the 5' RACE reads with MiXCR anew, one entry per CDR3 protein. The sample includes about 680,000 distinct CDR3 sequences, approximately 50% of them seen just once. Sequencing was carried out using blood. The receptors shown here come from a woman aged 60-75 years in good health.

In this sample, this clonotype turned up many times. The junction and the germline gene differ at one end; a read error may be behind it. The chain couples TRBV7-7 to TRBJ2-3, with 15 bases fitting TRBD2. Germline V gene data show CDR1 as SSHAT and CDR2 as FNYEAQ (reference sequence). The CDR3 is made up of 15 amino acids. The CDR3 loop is CASSPGLAGGDTQYF. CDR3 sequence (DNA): TGTGCTAGCAGCCCGGGACTAGCGGGAGGCGATACGCAGTATTTT.

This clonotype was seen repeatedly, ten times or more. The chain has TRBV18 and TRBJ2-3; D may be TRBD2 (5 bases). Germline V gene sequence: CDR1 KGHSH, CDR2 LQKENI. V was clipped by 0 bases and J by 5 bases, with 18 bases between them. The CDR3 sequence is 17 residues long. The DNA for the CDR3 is TGTGCCAGCTCACCACCCCTCCGGACGGGGTCCAAAGATACGCAGTATTTT. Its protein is CASSPPLRTGSKDTQYF.

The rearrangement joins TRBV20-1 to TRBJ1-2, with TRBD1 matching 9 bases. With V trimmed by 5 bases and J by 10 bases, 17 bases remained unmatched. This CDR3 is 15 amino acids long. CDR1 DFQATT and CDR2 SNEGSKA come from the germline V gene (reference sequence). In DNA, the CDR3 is TGCAGTGCTGATCCCGGGACAGGGATCGGGGTCGCCTACACCTTC. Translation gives CSADPGTGIGVAYTF.

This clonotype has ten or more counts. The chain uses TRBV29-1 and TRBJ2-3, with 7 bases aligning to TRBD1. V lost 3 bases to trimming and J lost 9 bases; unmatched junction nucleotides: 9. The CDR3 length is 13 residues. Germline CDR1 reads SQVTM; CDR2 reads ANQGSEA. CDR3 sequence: CSVDNPTGKTQYF. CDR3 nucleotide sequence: TGCAGCGTTGACAACCCGACAGGGAAAACGCAGTATTTT.

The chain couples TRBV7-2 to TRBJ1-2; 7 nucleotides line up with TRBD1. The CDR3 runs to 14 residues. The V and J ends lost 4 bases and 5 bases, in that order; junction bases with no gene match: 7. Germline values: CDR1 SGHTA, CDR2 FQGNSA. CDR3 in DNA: TGTGCCAGCAGCTCACAGCAGGGGGTATATGGCTACACCTTC. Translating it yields CASSSQQGVYGYTF.

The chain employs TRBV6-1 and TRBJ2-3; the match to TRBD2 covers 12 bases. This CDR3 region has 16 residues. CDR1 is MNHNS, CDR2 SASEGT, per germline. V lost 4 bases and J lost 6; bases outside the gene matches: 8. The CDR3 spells CASSAGLAGLGDTQYF. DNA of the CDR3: TGTGCCAGCAGTGCGGGACTAGCGGGCCTGGGGGATACGCAGTATTTT.

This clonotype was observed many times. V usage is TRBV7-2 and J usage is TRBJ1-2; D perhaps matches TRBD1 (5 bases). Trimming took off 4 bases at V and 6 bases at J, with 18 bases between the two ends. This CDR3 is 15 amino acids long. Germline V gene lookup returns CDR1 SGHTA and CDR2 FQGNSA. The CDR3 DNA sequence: TGTGCCAGCAGCTCCCCCCAGGGCCGGGGGGATGGCTACACCTTC. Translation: CASSSPQGRGDGYTF.

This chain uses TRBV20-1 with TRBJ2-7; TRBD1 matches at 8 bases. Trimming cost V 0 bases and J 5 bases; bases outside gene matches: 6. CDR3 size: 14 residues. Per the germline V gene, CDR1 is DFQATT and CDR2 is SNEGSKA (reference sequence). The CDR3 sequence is CSARDPRGQDEQYF. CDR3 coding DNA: TGCAGTGCTAGAGATCCCAGGGGGCAGGACGAGCAGTACTTC.